What follows are 30 T cell receptor beta chains derived from one specimen sequenced in a study of shared clonotypes between healthy human individuals (dated by TCRdb to about 2020). Library preparation used the immunoSEQ multiplex PCR assay. Entries here come from immuneACCESS through TCRdb and include only in-frame sequences with V and J called. Some clones fail to appear in such tables; in the studies checked, an unresolved V gene covers under half of the shortfall, and the cause of the remainder is unknown. This sample holds around 88,000 clones; 67% were observed only once. 40% to 45% of the sample comes from the top ten. Sequenced: memory CD8+ T cells sorted from blood. Interpreted using the paper, the cell subset or site label stands for: CD45RO+ cells pooled with CCR7-negative TemRA cells. The receptors derive from a man in his thirties or forties in good health.

V is TRBV9 and J is TRBJ1-4; no definite D call. V shed 3 bases and J shed 8 bases, with 14 bases lying between them. CDR3 size: 14 residues. Germline V lookup: CDR1 SGDLS, CDR2 YYNGEE. CDR3 in amino acids: CASSAANSGEKLFF. Written as DNA, the CDR3 is TGTGCCAGCAGCGCCGCTAATTCTGGAGAAAAACTGTTTTTT.

This chain uses TRBV11-2 with TRBJ2-1; 13 bases fit TRBD2. This CDR3 has 15 amino acids. CDR1 is SGHAT, CDR2 FQNNGV, per germline. V trimming: 5 bases; J trimming: 8 bases; junction bases outside the gene matches: 6. CDR3 DNA: TGTGCCAGCAGCCGGACTAGCGGGAGTATTTATGAGCAGTTCTTC. Amino acid sequence: CASSRTSGSIYEQFF. The full variable domain, with the rest looked up from reference TRBV11-2 and TRBJ2-1, is EAGVAQSPRYKIIEKRQSVAFWCNPISGHATLYWYQQILGQGPKLLIQFQNNGVVDDSQLPKDRFSAERLKGVDSTLKIQPAKLEDSAVYLCASSRTSGSIYEQFFGPGTRLTVL.

This clone came up a few times. This chain uses TRBV6-5 with TRBJ2-2; no clear D gene. The CDR3 extends over 12 amino acids. Germline V gene sequence: CDR1 MNHEY, CDR2 SVGAGI. V lost 0 bases and J 5 bases, leaving 1 base between the germline ends. CDR3 sequence reads: CASSYSTGELFF. The DNA of the CDR3 is TGTGCCAGCAGTTACTCGACCGGGGAGCTGTTTTTT.

This clone was counted only a few times. The rearrangement joins TRBV10-3 to TRBJ2-7, with D tentatively TRBD2 (6 bases). CDR1 and CDR2 from the germline V gene are ENHRY and SYGVKD. V shed 4 bases and J shed 3 bases, with 7 bases lying between them. The CDR3 contains 12 residues. This CDR3 reads CAISGEDYEQYF. The CDR3 region has the DNA TGTGCCATCAGTGGGGAGGACTACGAGCAGTACTTC.

The rearrangement uses TRBV6-6 and TRBJ2-4; 13 nucleotides line up with TRBD2. Germline V lookup: CDR1 MNHNY, CDR2 SVGAGI (reference sequence). The CDR3 is 16 residues long. V trimming: 4 bases; J trimming: 9 bases; junction bases outside the gene matches: 9. CDR3 sequence reads: CASSFGTSGERSIQYF. The CDR3 nucleotides are TGTGCCAGCAGTTTCGGGACTAGCGGGGAACGGAGCATTCAGTACTTC.

CDR3 nucleotide sequence: TGTGCCAGCCACTCTGGGGGACTTGGCGAGCAGTACTTC. This sequence encodes CASHSGGLGEQYF. This chain links TRBV7-6 with TRBJ2-7; TRBD2 might be the D (6 bases). The germline V and J ends were trimmed by 8 bases and 6 bases, with 17 bases remaining between them. CDR1 and CDR2 (germline): SGHVS, FNYEAQ. The CDR3 covers 13 residues.

V is TRBV28 and J is TRBJ2-5, with D possibly TRBD2 on 6 matching bases. Germline CDR1 is MDHEN and CDR2 is SYDVKM. The CDR3 runs to 13 residues. The ends were cut back, 6 bases at V and 0 bases at J, with 8 bases in the middle. The CDR3 reads CASSRGYQETQYF. CDR3 in DNA: TGTGCCAGCAGCCGGGGGTACCAAGAGACCCAGTACTTC.

The V and J genes are TRBV10-3 and TRBJ1-2, with D possibly TRBD1 on 5 matching bases. The CDR3 sequence is 17 residues long. V lost 0 bases and J lost 2, with 16 bases in between. Germline V gene sequence: CDR1 ENHRY, CDR2 SYGVKD. DNA of the CDR3: TGTGCCATCAGTGAGTCACAGGTCCCCAGGGCGAACTATGGCTACACCTTC. Translating it yields CAISESQVPRANYGYTF.

This clone was detected once. This rearrangement joins TRBV6-5 to TRBJ1-1; no reliable D call. The germline CDR1 and CDR2 sequences are MNHEY and SVGAGI. The CDR3 length is 14 residues. Trimming removed 2 bases from V and 1 base from J, with 8 bases in between. CDR3 sequence (DNA): TGTGCCAGCAGTTACATGCCAGAGAACACTGAAGCTTTCTTT. Translating it yields CASSYMPENTEAFF.

This chain uses TRBV6-4 with TRBJ2-3; perhaps TRBD1 as D (5 bases). Deletions cut 0 bases from V and 4 bases from J, with 14 bases between. Germline V gives CDR1 MRHNA, CDR2 SNTAGT. This CDR3 has 16 amino acids. CDR3 in amino acids: CASSDSPQGGSDTQYF. In DNA form, the CDR3 reads TGTGCCAGCAGTGACTCGCCCCAGGGTGGCTCAGATACGCAGTATTTT.

The chain joins TRBV28 to TRBJ2-3, with TRBD2 identical over 11 bases. This CDR3 is built from 18 residues. Per the germline V gene, CDR1 is MDHEN and CDR2 is SYDVKM. V lost 3 bases and J lost 0; bases outside the gene matches: 8. CDR3: CASSFLPTSGTSTDTQYF. The CDR3 DNA reads as TGTGCCAGCAGTTTTCTCCCGACTAGCGGGACCAGCACAGATACGCAGTATTTT.

The CDR3 DNA is TGTGCCAGCACTCTAGGTCTTGCTACGCAGTATTTT. Protein: CASTLGLATQYF. The rearrangement links TRBV2 to TRBJ2-3; no firm D call. Germline CDR1 reads SNHLY; CDR2 reads FYNNEI. V dropped 7 bases and J dropped 8 bases, with 13 bases sitting between them. The CDR3 spans 12 residues.

The rearrangement links TRBV19 to TRBJ2-7; the D gene is possibly TRBD2 (6 bases). In germline, CDR1 is LNHDA, CDR2 SQIVND (reference sequence). Trimming pared 6 bases from V and 0 bases from J, leaving 15 bases between. The CDR3 has 15 amino acids. As DNA, the CDR3 is TGTGCCAGTAGCCTTGTTGGGGACTTCTCCTACGAGCAGTACTTC. Protein sequence: CASSLVGDFSYEQYF. The full variable domain, with the rest looked up from reference TRBV19 and TRBJ2-7, is DGGITQSPKYLFRKEGQNVTLSCEQNLNHDAMYWYRQDPGQGLRLIYYSQIVNDFQKGDIAEGYSVSREKKESFPLTVTSAQKNPTAFYLCASSLVGDFSYEQYFGPGTRLTVT.

This chain uses TRBV5-6 with TRBJ1-3, with a tentative D call TRBD1 (6 bases). This CDR3 region has 14 residues. Germline V gene sequence: CDR1 SGHDT, CDR2 YYEEEE. The V end was cut by 2 bases, the J end by 4 bases, with 10 bases between. This CDR3 reads CASSLTGSGNTIYF. CDR3 nucleotides: TGTGCCAGCAGCTTAACAGGGTCAGGAAACACCATATATTTT.

This clone was counted many times. The chain recombines TRBV7-9 with TRBJ2-1; 10 nucleotides match TRBD2. CDR3 size: 15 residues. Germline V gene data show CDR1 as SEHNR and CDR2 as FQNEAQ (reference sequence). V lost 7 bases, J lost 8 bases, and 11 bases stayed unmatched. CDR3 bases: TGTGCCAGCAACGGGGGCCTAGCGGGAGTCGATGAGCAGTTCTTC. Encoded protein: CASNGGLAGVDEQFF.

The J gene is TRBJ2-1, the V gene TRBV19; 9 bases line up with TRBD1. Germline CDR1 and CDR2: LNHDA and SQIVND (reference sequence). V lost 7 bases, J lost 10 bases, and 17 bases stayed unmatched. The CDR3 has 16 amino acids. The DNA of the CDR3 is TGTGCCAGTACCGCCACCGGGACAGGGTGGGCTGGCGAGCAGTTCTTC. Its translation: CASTATGTGWAGEQFF.

This clone was counted only a few times. This chain joins TRBV5-1 and TRBJ2-1; 7 nucleotides line up with TRBD2. Trimming took 7 bases from V and 6 from J; bases not matched to a gene: 1. The CDR3 consists of 11 residues. Germline V CDR1 and CDR2: SGHRS, YFSETQ. CDR3 nucleotides: TGCGCCAGCGCTAGCGGCAATGAGCAGTTCTTC. Amino acids: CASASGNEQFF.

About this clone itself: One end of the junction fails to match germline, which may point to a read error. V usage is TRBV10-3 and J usage is TRBJ2-3; unclear D gene. Germline assignment: CDR1 ENHRY and CDR2 SYGVKD. The CDR3 contains 12 residues. As DNA, the CDR3 is TGTGCCATCAGGCCAGACACATATACGCAGTATTTT. It codes for CAIRPDTYTQYF.

The chain recombines TRBV4-1 with TRBJ2-3; 7 bases map to TRBD2. The CDR3 loop spans 15 amino acids. J gave up 6 bases and V 2 bases, and 8 bases lay outside the gene matches. CDR1 is MGHRA, CDR2 YSYEKL, per germline. The CDR3 DNA follows: TGCGCCAGCAGCCAATTAGCGGGCCCGTCCGATACGCAGTATTTT. Translation: CASSQLAGPSDTQYF.

In DNA form, the CDR3 reads TGTGCCAGCAGCTTACTGCCCGGCCTGAGAGCTGGAAACACCATATATTTT. Amino acids: CASSLLPGLRAGNTIYF. This sequence joins TRBV7-9 and TRBJ1-3; no clear D. The CDR3 length is 17 residues. Trimming stripped 2 bases from V and 2 bases from J, with 16 bases between. The germline CDR1 and CDR2 sequences are SEHNR and FQNEAQ (reference sequence).

This rearrangement joins TRBV7-9 to TRBJ1-4, with TRBD1 matching over 7 bases. Germline trimming cut 5 bases from V and 6 bases from J; bases unmatched to any gene: 12. Germline values: CDR1 SEHNR, CDR2 FQNEAQ (reference sequence). The length of the CDR3 is 16 residues. As DNA, the CDR3 is TGTGCCAGCAGCCACCCAAGACAGGGAAGATATGAAAAACTGTTTTTT. Translation gives CASSHPRQGRYEKLFF.

This chain uses TRBV18 with TRBJ2-5; no clear D. This CDR3 contains 17 residues. In germline, CDR1 is KGHSH, CDR2 LQKENI. Trimming cost V 2 bases and J 1 base, with 17 bases left between them. CDR3 amino acids: CASSPSRPSSFQETQYF. The CDR3 DNA reads as TGTGCCAGCTCACCATCACGACCTTCCTCGTTCCAAGAGACCCAGTACTTC.

The rearrangement uses TRBV7-8 and TRBJ2-2; TRBD1 matches 8 bases. Germline trimming cut 4 bases from V and 1 base from J; bases unmatched to any gene: 5. This CDR3 has 16 amino acids. Germline V gene data show CDR1 as SGHVS and CDR2 as FQNEAQ. The CDR3 loop reads CASSSLTGVNTGELFF. The CDR3 DNA sequence: TGTGCCAGCAGCTCGTTGACAGGGGTGAACACCGGGGAGCTGTTTTTT.

The chain joins TRBV7-8 to TRBJ1-4; possible D gene TRBD1, 5 bases. Between the trimmed V and J ends, which lost 3 bases and 10 bases, there was a span of 24 bases. The CDR3 is made up of 17 amino acids. CDR1 SGHVS and CDR2 FQNEAQ come from the germline V gene. CDR3 nucleotide sequence: TGTGCCAGCAGCTTCATCGCATCAGGGACTCAATTCTCAAAACTGTTTTTT. Amino acids: CASSFIASGTQFSKLFF.

Points on this clone: Other DNA sequences in the same sample also yield this CDR3. The chain links TRBV6-4 to TRBJ2-1; 9 bases fit TRBD2. V shed 2 bases and J 5 bases; nucleotides not matched to a gene: 7. There are 16 residues in the CDR3. Per the germline V gene, CDR1 is MRHNA and CDR2 is SNTAGT. The chain's CDR3 is CASSDEAGGPNNEQFF. CDR3 coding DNA: TGTGCCAGCAGTGACGAGGCGGGAGGGCCAAACAATGAGCAGTTCTTC.

In its sample, this clone is large. V is TRBV7-9 and J is TRBJ2-7, with D unclear. The V end was cut by 2 bases, the J end by 5 bases, with 13 bases between. Germline values: CDR1 SEHNR, CDR2 FQNEAQ (reference sequence). The CDR3 length is 14 residues. The CDR3 DNA follows: TGTGCCAGCAGCTTATTAACGGGTGCAGACGAGCAGTACTTC. The encoded protein is CASSLLTGADEQYF.

The gene calls are TRBV19 and TRBJ2-7; 7 bases are shared with TRBD2. CDR1 and CDR2 from the germline V gene are LNHDA and SQIVND (reference sequence). This CDR3 spans 16 amino acids. V trimming: 1 base; J trimming: 4 bases; junction bases outside the gene matches: 10. This CDR3 reads CASSIADSSGGYEQYF. Written as DNA, the CDR3 is TGTGCCAGTAGTATAGCAGACTCTTCGGGGGGTTACGAGCAGTACTTC. Filled out from reference TRBV19 and TRBJ2-7, the complete variable domain reads DGGITQSPKYLFRKEGQNVTLSCEQNLNHDAMYWYRQDPGQGLRLIYYSQIVNDFQKGDIAEGYSVSREKKESFPLTVTSAQKNPTAFYLCASSIADSSGGYEQYFGPGTRLTVT.

This rearrangement joins TRBV27 to TRBJ1-1, with 7 bases that match TRBD1. Germline values: CDR1 MNHEY, CDR2 SMNVEV (reference sequence). After removal of 5 bases from V and 8 bases from J, the junction contained 8 bases not matched to a gene. The length of the CDR3 is 13 residues. Written as DNA, the CDR3 is TGTGCCAGCAGTACGGGACAGCCTCTGGAAGCTTTCTTT. Translated, it gives CASSTGQPLEAFF.

The V and J genes are TRBV7-2 and TRBJ2-2; 7 bases align to TRBD1. With V trimmed by 5 bases and J by 4 bases, 4 bases remained unmatched. This CDR3 has 14 residues. Germline loops: CDR1 SGHTA, CDR2 FQGNSA. CDR3: CASSPDRVTGELFF. The CDR3, as DNA: TGTGCCAGCAGCCCCGACAGGGTCACCGGGGAGCTGTTTTTT.

V and J are TRBV9 and TRBJ2-3; 7 bases line up with TRBD2. CDR1 and CDR2 from the germline V gene are SGDLS and YYNGEE. V dropped 1 base and J dropped 3; count of bases not matched to a gene: 8. This CDR3 region has 16 residues. DNA for the CDR3: TGTGCCAGCAGCGTAAGAGCGTTGGGGGGGACAGATACGCAGTATTTT. Translation: CASSVRALGGTDTQYF.